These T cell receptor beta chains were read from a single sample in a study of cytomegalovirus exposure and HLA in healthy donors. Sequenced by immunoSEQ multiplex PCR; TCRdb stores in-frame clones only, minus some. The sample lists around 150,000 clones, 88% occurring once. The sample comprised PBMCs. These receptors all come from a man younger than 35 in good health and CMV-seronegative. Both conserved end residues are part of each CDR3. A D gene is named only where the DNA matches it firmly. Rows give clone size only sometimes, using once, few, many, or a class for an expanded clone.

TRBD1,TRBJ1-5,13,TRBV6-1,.,TGTGCCAGCAAGGACCAGGGGGGTTCGCCCCAGCATTTT,CASKDQGGSPQHF
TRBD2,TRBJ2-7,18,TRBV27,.,TGTGCCAGCAAGTCTCTGGGTGGGGCGGGAGGCCTCCGTTACGAGCAGTACTTC,CASKSLGGAGGLRYEQYF
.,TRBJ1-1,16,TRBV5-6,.,TGTGCCAGCAGCTTGGGGGCCAGATATCTGAACACTGAAGCTTTCTTT,CASSLGARYLNTEAFF
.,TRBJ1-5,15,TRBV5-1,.,TGCGCCAGCAGCTTTCAAGGGGAAAGCAATCAGCCCCAGCATTTT,CASSFQGESNQPQHF
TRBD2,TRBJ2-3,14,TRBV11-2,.,TGTGCCAGCAGCCGACTAGCGAGCACAGATACGCAGTATTTT,CASSRLASTDTQYF
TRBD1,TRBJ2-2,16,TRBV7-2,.,TGTGCCAGCAGCCCCTCCGGGACAGTGTACACCGGGGAGCTGTTTTTT,CASSPSGTVYTGELFF
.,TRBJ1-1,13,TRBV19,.,TGTGCCAGTAGTATCCTATTAAACACTGAAGCTTTCTTT,CASSILLNTEAFF
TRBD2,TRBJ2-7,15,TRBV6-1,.,TGTGCCAGCATGGGGACTAGCGGGAGAACGTACGAGCAGTACTTC,CASMGTSGRTYEQYF
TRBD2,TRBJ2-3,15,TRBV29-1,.,TGCAGCGGACAGGGACTAGCGGTCGGCCCAGATACGCAGTATTTT,CSGQGLAVGPDTQYF
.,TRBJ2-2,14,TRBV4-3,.,TGCGCCAGCAGCCAAGGTCACTCGAGCGGGGAGCTGTTTTTT,CASSQGHSSGELFF
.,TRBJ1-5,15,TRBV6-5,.,TGTGCCAGCAGAGGAGCACTTTATAGCAATCAGCCCCAGCATTTT,CASRGALYSNQPQHF
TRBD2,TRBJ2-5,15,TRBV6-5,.,TGTGCCAGCAGTTACGGGGTCGATGGGAGGGTGACCCAGTACTTC,CASSYGVDGRVTQYF
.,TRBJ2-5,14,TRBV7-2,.,TGTGCCAGCAGCCCCCGAGGAGGGCCAGAGACCCAGTACTTC,CASSPRGGPETQYF
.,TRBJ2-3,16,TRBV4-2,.,TGTGCCAGCAGCCATGCAGGGTCCGTTAGCACAGATACGCAGTATTTT,CASSHAGSVSTDTQYF
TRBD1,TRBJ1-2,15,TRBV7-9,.,TGTGCCAGCAGCTTGGGGACAGGGGAGATCTATGGCTACACCTTC,CASSLGTGEIYGYTF
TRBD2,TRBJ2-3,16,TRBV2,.,TGTGCCAGCAGCCTAGGACTAGCAGGGATTGGAGATACGCAGTATTTT,CASSLGLAGIGDTQYF
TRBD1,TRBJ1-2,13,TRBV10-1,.,TGCGCCAGCAGTCGGGACAGTGGAGATGGCTACACCTTC,CASSRDSGDGYTF
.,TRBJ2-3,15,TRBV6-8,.,TGTGCCAGCAGCCCCCGGAGGGTGGGTCAAAATACGCAGTATTTT,CASSPRRVGQNTQYF
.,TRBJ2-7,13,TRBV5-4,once,TGTGCCAGCAGCTTAGAGGGTACCTACGAGCAGTACTTC,CASSLEGTYEQYF
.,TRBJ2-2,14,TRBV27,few,TGTGCCAGCACCCCGCAGGGATCCACCGGGGAGCTGTTTTTT,CASTPQGSTGELFF
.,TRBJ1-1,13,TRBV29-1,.,TGCAGCGTTGAGGACTCAATGAACACTGAAGCTTTCTTT,CSVEDSMNTEAFF
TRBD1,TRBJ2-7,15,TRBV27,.,TGTGCCAGCAGAATCACCGGGACAGCGGCGTTCGAGCAGTACTTC,CASRITGTAAFEQYF
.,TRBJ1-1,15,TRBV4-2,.,TGTGCCAGCAGCCAAGTTGGCACCCTGAACACTGAAGCTTTCTTT,CASSQVGTLNTEAFF
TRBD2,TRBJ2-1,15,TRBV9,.,TGTGCCAGCAGCACCCGAAGACTAGCAGACAATGAGCAGTTCTTC,CASSTRRLADNEQFF
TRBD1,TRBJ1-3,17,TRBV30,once,TGTGCCTGGAGTCCACAGGTTTTCCGGGACAGGGACAACACCATATATTTT,CAWSPQVFRDRDNTIYF
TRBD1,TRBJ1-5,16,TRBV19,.,TGTGCCAGCCGGGACAGGGGAATTTATAGCAATCAGCCCCAGCATTTT,CASRDRGIYSNQPQHF
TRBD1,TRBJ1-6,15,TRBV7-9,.,TGTGCCAGCACGATTCCGGGACAGGGGGATTCACCCCTCCACTTT,CASTIPGQGDSPLHF
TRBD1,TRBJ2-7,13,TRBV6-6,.,TGTGCCAGCAATAACAGGGGTGGGGACGAGCAGTACTTC,CASNNRGGDEQYF
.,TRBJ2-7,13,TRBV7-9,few,TGTGCCAGCAGCTTAGTGAGCTCCTACGAGCAGTACTTC,CASSLVSSYEQYF
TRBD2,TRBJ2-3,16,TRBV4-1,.,TGCGCCAGCAGCCAAGAAGGGGCTAGCGGAGGAGATACGCAGTATTTT,CASSQEGASGGDTQYF
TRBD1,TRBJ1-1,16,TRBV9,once,TGTGCCAGCAGCGCCGCGGGGACAGGGCGCTTTACTGAAGCTTTCTTT,CASSAAGTGRFTEAFF
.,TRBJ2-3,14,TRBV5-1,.,TGCGCCAGCAGCCCTAGGGACTTGACAGATACGCAGTATTTT,CASSPRDLTDTQYF
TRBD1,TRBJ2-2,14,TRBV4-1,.,TGCGCCAGCAGCCAGAGACAGGGTCCCGGGGAGCTGTTTTTT,CASSQRQGPGELFF
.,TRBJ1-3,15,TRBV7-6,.,TGTGCCAGCAGCTTAGTGGGGGGTGGTGGAAACACCATATATTTT,CASSLVGGGGNTIYF
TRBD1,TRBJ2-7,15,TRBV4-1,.,TGCGCCAGCAGCCAAGGGGGACAGGGGGCTAGAGAGCAGTACTTC,CASSQGGQGAREQYF
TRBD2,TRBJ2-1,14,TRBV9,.,TGTGCCAGCAGCGTGGGGCGGGAGGTGAATGAGCAGTTCTTC,CASSVGREVNEQFF
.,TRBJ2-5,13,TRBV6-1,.,TGTGCCAGCACCCCCTGGGCAAGGGAGACCCAGTACTTC,CASTPWARETQYF
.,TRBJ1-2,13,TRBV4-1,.,TGCGCCAGCAGCCGAAGAGGTGTGGATGGCTACACCTTC,CASSRRGVDGYTF
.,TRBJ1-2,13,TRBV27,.,TGTGCCAGCAGTTCGCCAGAGGACTATGGCTACACCTTC,CASSSPEDYGYTF
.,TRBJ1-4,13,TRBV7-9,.,TGTGCCAGCAGGGACAGCTCGGGGGAAAAACTGTTTTTT,CASRDSSGEKLFF
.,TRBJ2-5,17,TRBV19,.,TGTGCCAGTAGTATAGATCGTTCACTAGGTGGCGGAGAGACCCAGTACTTC,CASSIDRSLGGGETQYF
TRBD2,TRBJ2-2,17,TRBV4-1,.,TGCGCCAGCAGCCAGCATACTAGCGGGGATTGGACCGGGGAGCTGTTTTTT,CASSQHTSGDWTGELFF
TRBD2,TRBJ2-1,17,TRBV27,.,TGTGCCAGCAGAAAACTAGCGGCACTAAGCGCGTACAATGAGCAGTTCTTC,CASRKLAALSAYNEQFF
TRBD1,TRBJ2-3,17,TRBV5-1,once,TGCGCCAGCAGCTTCGTTACCGGGACAGGGGACACAGATACGCAGTATTTT,CASSFVTGTGDTDTQYF
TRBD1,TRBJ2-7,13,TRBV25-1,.,TGTGCCAGCAGTCCTACAGGGGCCAACGAGCAGTACTTC,CASSPTGANEQYF
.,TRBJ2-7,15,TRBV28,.,TGTGCCAGCAGTCCCGGAGTAGCGGTAACCTACGAGCAGTACTTC,CASSPGVAVTYEQYF
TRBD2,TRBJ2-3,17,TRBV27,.,TGTGCCAGCAGTTTATCGGCTAGCGGGGGCACAGCAGATACGCAGTATTTT,CASSLSASGGTADTQYF
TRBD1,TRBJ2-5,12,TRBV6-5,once,TGTGCCAGCAGTTCGGACAGGGAGACCCAGTACTTC,CASSSDRETQYF
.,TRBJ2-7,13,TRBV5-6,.,TGTGCCAGCAGCTTCGGCAGGGCCTACGAGCAGTACTTC,CASSFGRAYEQYF
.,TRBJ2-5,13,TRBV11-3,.,TGTGCCAGCAGCTGGGGGCTCCGAGAGACCCAGTACTTC,CASSWGLRETQYF
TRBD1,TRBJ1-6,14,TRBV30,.,TGTGCCTGGAACTTGGACAGGGGAAATTCACCCCTCCACTTT,CAWNLDRGNSPLHF
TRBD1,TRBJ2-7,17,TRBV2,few,TGTGCCAGCAGGGCCTTAAAGGGACAGGGGATCTCCTACGAGCAGTACTTC,CASRALKGQGISYEQYF